This TCR beta chain comes out of a study of shared clonotypes between healthy human individuals. Study background: The study drew on two women and a few men aged 18 to 49 as donors. A donor's plate count was three for CD4 naive and three for CD4 memory; CD8 naive had two and CD8 memory one. General study points: Tissue TCR repertoires likely differ from these blood-only repertoires.

This CDR3 is 15 amino acids long. Germline-derived CDR1 and CDR2 are SGHNT and YYREEE (reference sequence). V lost 2 bases, J lost 4 bases, and 15 bases lay in between. Comments on this clone: Its antigen remains unidentified.

Assay: immunoSEQ multiplex PCR; the TCRdb copy retains only in-frame clones and omits some. The table lists 950,000 to 1,200,000 clones, approximately 80% of them singletons. Donors were healthy HIV-negative adults without recently reported acute infections or vaccinations. Sequencing was done on a sample of memory CD4+ T cells from PBMCs. Stated subset: CD45RA-negative fraction. The sequence was obtained from a man between 18 and 35 years old in good health. Some clones in this sample may be carry-over from other donors' samples. V is TRBV5-4 and J is TRBJ1-2; perhaps TRBD1 as D (5 bases). This CDR3 is CASSLAQGQTYGYTF. DNA for the CDR3: TGTGCCAGCAGCTTAGCCCAGGGCCAGACCTATGGCTACACCTTC.